This entry lists 25 T cell receptor beta chains sequenced from one sample in a study of cytomegalovirus exposure and HLA in healthy donors. Primers: 60 Vbeta forward and 13 Jbeta reverse. The data were produced by immunoSEQ multiplex PCR, yet TCRdb's version contains in-frame clones alone and is incomplete. Of around 110,000 clones in the sample, approximately 70% were seen once. Specimen: PBMCs. These receptors came from a woman aged 40 to 49 in good health and CMV-seropositive.

There are a few counts of this clone. The rearrangement uses TRBV5-1 and TRBJ2-3; 7 bases match TRBD2. This CDR3 spans 17 amino acids. V was clipped by 0 bases and J by 1 base; unmatched bases: 8. Germline V gives CDR1 SGHRS, CDR2 YFSETQ. The CDR3 region has the DNA TGCGCCAGCAGCTTGGTCGCTAGCGGTGAGGGCACAGATACGCAGTATTTT. Its translation is CASSLVASGEGTDTQYF.

In its sample, this clone was seen a few times. CDR3 in DNA: TGTGCCAGCAGCTTAAAACCCAGGCTAGCGGGGAACACAGATACGCAGTATTTT. This sequence encodes CASSLKPRLAGNTDTQYF. The chain recombines TRBV7-9 with TRBJ2-3; TRBD2 aligns across 9 bases. Per germline, CDR1 SEHNR and CDR2 FQNEAQ (reference sequence). Unmatched junction bases numbered 11, after V lost 2 bases and J lost 2 bases. CDR3 size: 18 residues.

The chain links TRBV28 to TRBJ1-5; D uncertain. CDR1 and CDR2 from the germline V gene are MDHEN and SYDVKM. V lost 4 bases, J lost 0 bases, and 10 bases lay in between. The CDR3 runs to 15 residues. The CDR3 region is CASSYPQDSNQPQHF. DNA for the CDR3: TGTGCCAGCAGTTATCCACAAGATAGCAATCAGCCCCAGCATTTT. The full variable domain, completed using reference TRBV28 and TRBJ1-5, is DVKVTQSSRYLVKRTGEKVFLECVQDMDHENMFWYRQDPGLGLRLIYFSYDVKMKEKGDIPEGYSVSREKKERFSLILESASTNQTSMYLCASSYPQDSNQPQHFGDGTRLSIL.

The chain uses TRBV18 and TRBJ2-2; D ambiguous. From germline, CDR1 is KGHSH and CDR2 LQKENI. The V end was cut by 6 bases, the J end by 1 base, with 9 bases between. The CDR3 has 14 residues. Here the CDR3 reads CASSSRVNTGELFF. The CDR3 DNA is TGTGCCAGCTCCTCTCGGGTGAACACCGGGGAGCTGTTTTTT.

The rearrangement links TRBV7-8 to TRBJ1-1; 8 bases map to TRBD1. CDR3 length: 15 amino acids. Germline V gene lookup returns CDR1 SGHVS and CDR2 FQNEAQ. The junction had 7 bases not matched to a gene; V was cut back by 2 bases and J by 5 bases. DNA of the CDR3: TGTGCCAGCAGCTTAATCCACACAGGGGGGACTGAAGCTTTCTTT. Translation: CASSLIHTGGTEAFF.

Concerning this clone: A junction boundary mismatches the germline segment, possibly from a read error. The chain carries TRBV4-1 and TRBJ2-3, with unresolved D. Looked up from germline, CDR1 is MGHRA and CDR2 is YSYEKL. This CDR3 spans 12 amino acids. The CDR3 loop is CTSSLPRDTQYF. CDR3 bases: TGCACCAGCAGCCTCCCTAGAGATACGCAGTATTTT.

J is TRBJ2-6 and V is TRBV19; tentative D call: TRBD2 (6 bases). V was clipped by 5 bases and J by 2 bases, with 10 bases between them. CDR3 length equals 15 residues. CDR1 and CDR2 from the germline V gene are LNHDA and SQIVND (reference sequence). DNA of the CDR3: TGTGCCAGTAGTTGGGGGGACCCTGGGGCCAACGTCCTGACTTTC. It is translated as CASSWGDPGANVLTF.

The V and J genes are TRBV6-5 and TRBJ2-7; 11 nucleotides align to TRBD2. The CDR3 is 14 amino acids. Germline V gene sequence: CDR1 MNHEY, CDR2 SVGAGI. J was trimmed by 3 bases and V by 2 bases; bases with no gene match: 0. The CDR3 DNA reads as TGTGCCAGCAGTTACGGGACTAGCGGCTACGAGCAGTACTTC. This codes for CASSYGTSGYEQYF.

This rearrangement joins TRBV5-4 to TRBJ2-5; 10 bases match TRBD1. Germline V gives CDR1 SGHNT, CDR2 YYREEE (reference sequence). The V and J ends lost 1 base and 4 bases, in that order; junction bases with no gene match: 4. The CDR3 runs to 15 residues. CDR3 DNA: TGTGCCAGCAGCTTGAGACAGGGGGCCGGAGAGACCCAGTACTTC. It codes for CASSLRQGAGETQYF.

This chain links TRBV13 with TRBJ2-7; TRBD2 aligns across 8 bases. The CDR3 loop spans 14 amino acids. Germline assignment: CDR1 PRHDT and CDR2 FYEKMQ (reference sequence). V shed 0 bases, J shed 5 bases, and the junction held 3 bases outside the gene matches. The CDR3 spells CASSLGAGGHEQYF. The DNA for the CDR3 is TGTGCCAGCAGCTTAGGGGCGGGGGGCCACGAGCAGTACTTC.

J is TRBJ2-5 and V is TRBV7-8, with D possibly TRBD1 on 5 matching bases. The V end lost 5 bases, the J end lost 0 bases, and 25 bases lay between the germline ends. This CDR3 is 19 amino acids long. CDR1 and CDR2 from the germline V gene are SGHVS and FQNEAQ. This chain's CDR3 is CASSDSGSSAAEHQETQYF. The CDR3 DNA is TGTGCCAGCAGCGACAGTGGCTCCAGCGCAGCCGAACACCAAGAGACCCAGTACTTC.

This chain uses TRBV7-3 with TRBJ2-5, with 8 bases identical to TRBD2. Germline loops: CDR1 SGHTA, CDR2 FQGTGA. The junction had 9 bases not matched to a gene; V was cut back by 5 bases and J by 4 bases. This CDR3 has 15 residues. This CDR3 is CASSTYSGSGETQYF. CDR3 bases: TGTGCCAGCAGCACATACAGCGGGAGCGGAGAGACCCAGTACTTC.

The rearrangement joins TRBV4-1 to TRBJ1-1; a possible D gene is TRBD1 (5 bases). CDR3 size: 15 residues. CDR1 is MGHRA, CDR2 YSYEKL, per germline. Trimming took 0 bases from V and 4 from J, leaving 12 bases between them. CDR3 amino acids: CASSQDRGWGTEAFF. The CDR3 DNA reads TGCGCCAGCAGCCAAGATAGGGGTTGGGGCACTGAAGCTTTCTTT.

CDR3 nucleotide sequence: TGCGCCAGCAGCCAAGATCCGGGCACTGAAGCTTTCTTT. Its protein is CASSQDPGTEAFF. The chain couples TRBV4-3 to TRBJ1-1; no definite D call. CDR1 and CDR2 from the germline V gene are LGHNA and YSLEER. V lost 0 bases to trimming and J lost 4 bases, with 6 bases between them. The CDR3 extends over 13 amino acids.

V gene TRBV2 combines with J gene TRBJ2-2; D ambiguous. Trimming removed 4 bases at V and 5 bases at J, with 14 bases between. CDR3 length: 15 amino acids. The germline V gene encodes CDR1 SNHLY and CDR2 FYNNEI. CDR3 nucleotides: TGTGCCAGCAGTGTGGCTGGGCTTGGTACCGGGGAGCTGTTTTTT. It specifies CASSVAGLGTGELFF.

As DNA, the CDR3 is TGCAGCGTTGTCTCAGGTTTAGTCTCCTACGAGCAGTACTTC. Amino acid sequence: CSVVSGLVSYEQYF. This chain connects TRBV29-1 to TRBJ2-7, with no clear D. Germline lookup yields CDR1 SQVTM and CDR2 ANQGSEA. This CDR3 is 14 amino acids long. V was trimmed by 4 bases and J by 0 bases, leaving 13 bases between them.

This clone has a handful of counts. The chain couples TRBV7-3 to TRBJ2-1, with 9 positions matching TRBD2. CDR1 and CDR2 from the germline V gene are SGHTA and FQGTGA. CDR3 length: 16 amino acids. The trim removed 2 bases at V and 5 bases at J, leaving 7 bases unmatched. CDR3 coding DNA: TGTGCCAGCAGCTTAGCGGGCGGGAGGGCGGACAATGAGCAGTTCTTC. It is translated as CASSLAGGRADNEQFF.

V usage is TRBV18 and J usage is TRBJ2-1; D not certain. Germline CDR1 and CDR2: KGHSH and LQKENI. The CDR3 has 14 residues. V lost 4 bases and J lost 5, with 12 bases in between. The CDR3 bases are TGTGCCAGCTCACAACAAAACAGAGACAATGAGCAGTTCTTC. As protein: CASSQQNRDNEQFF.

The DNA for the CDR3 is TGTGCCAGCTCACCACCCCTGTGGGTACAGGGAAAAGACACTGAAGCTTTCTTT. Its protein is CASSPPLWVQGKDTEAFF. This sequence joins TRBV18 and TRBJ1-1; a weak D match, TRBD1 (6 bases). V lost 0 bases, J lost 3 bases, and 20 bases lay in between. The CDR3 sequence is 18 residues long. Germline CDR1 reads KGHSH; CDR2 reads LQKENI.

The gene calls are TRBV7-7 and TRBJ2-5; 15 bases are a match to TRBD2. V lost 4 bases and J lost 2; bases outside the gene matches: 2. Germline values: CDR1 SSHAT, CDR2 FNYEAQ (reference sequence). The length of the CDR3 is 16 residues. CDR3 DNA: TGTGCCAGCAGCTCGGGACTAGCGGGAGGACAAGAGACCCAGTACTTC. This gives the protein CASSSGLAGGQETQYF.

The chain carries TRBV14 and TRBJ2-1; weak D call: TRBD2 (6 bases). Germline values: CDR1 SGHDN, CDR2 FVKESK. The CDR3 is 16 amino acids. The V end was cut by 3 bases, the J end by 2 bases, with 14 bases between. CDR3 sequence: CASSQTERAAYNEQFF. CDR3 coding DNA: TGTGCCAGCAGCCAGACAGAGCGGGCAGCCTACAATGAGCAGTTCTTC.

The J gene is TRBJ2-3, the V gene TRBV19, with 14 positions matching TRBD2. The germline gives CDR1 LNHDA, CDR2 SQIVND (reference sequence). The CDR3 sequence is 18 residues long. J was trimmed by 4 bases and V by 6 bases; bases with no gene match: 12. CDR3 DNA: TGTGCCAGTAGGGGACTAGCGGGAGACGTTGCCCCCCCAGATACGCAGTATTTT. This codes for CASRGLAGDVAPPDTQYF.

The chain carries TRBV2 and TRBJ2-7, with 7 bases that match TRBD1. V was clipped by 3 bases and J by 4 bases; unmatched bases: 6. Per germline, CDR1 SNHLY and CDR2 FYNNEI. This CDR3 has 14 residues. The CDR3: CASSDRDRYYEQYF. DNA of the CDR3: TGTGCCAGCAGTGACCGGGACAGATATTACGAGCAGTACTTC.

This chain links TRBV2 with TRBJ2-7; 8 bases match TRBD1. Germline V lookup: CDR1 SNHLY, CDR2 FYNNEI. The CDR3 sequence is 14 residues long. The V gene end was trimmed by 4 bases and the J gene end by 1 base; junction bases not matched to a gene: 3. CDR3 amino acids: CASSVGQGSYEQYF. CDR3 coding DNA: TGTGCCAGCAGTGTTGGACAGGGATCCTACGAGCAGTACTTC. Drawing the rest from reference TRBV2 and TRBJ2-7, the complete variable domain is EPEVTQTPSHQVTQMGQEVILRCVPISNHLYFYWYRQILGQKVEFLVSFYNNEISEKSEIFDDQFSVERPDGSNFTLKIRSTKLEDSAMYFCASSVGQGSYEQYFGPGTRLTVT.

The CDR3, as DNA: TGTGCCAGCAGCTTCGGGGGCGGGGAGCTGTTTTTT. Amino acid sequence: CASSFGGGELFF. J is TRBJ2-2 and V is TRBV5-4; possible D gene TRBD2, 6 bases. This CDR3 spans 12 amino acids. The germline V gene has CDR1 SGHNT and CDR2 YYREEE (reference sequence). Deletions cut 2 bases from V and 7 bases from J, with 6 bases between.